The 5 T cell receptor beta chains reported below all come from one sample, sequenced in a study of OX40 agonist ivuxolimab in advanced cancers. Data came from immunoSEQ multiplex PCR; TCRdb stores just in-frame clones and leaves some out. This sample carries around 60,000 clones, 90% to 95% of them seen once, and the ten largest clones take roughly 1.9%. Sample: CD4+ or CD8+ T cells sorted from blood, taken in a trial of the OX40 agonist ivuxolimab. Receptors were obtained from an adult with an advanced solid tumor such as melanoma, head and neck, liver or kidney cancer.

The chain joins TRBV4-1 to TRBJ2-5; D possibly corresponds to TRBD2 (5 bases). V was shortened by 1 base and J by 2 bases, with 11 bases between the two germline ends. This CDR3 region has 15 residues. CDR1 MGHRA and CDR2 YSYEKL come from the germline V gene. The CDR3 protein is CASSQVERRQETQYF. CDR3 nucleotides: TGCGCCAGCAGCCAAGTGGAGCGGCGGCAAGAGACCCAGTACTTC.

This clone was found once. The chain has TRBV9 and TRBJ2-1; a weak D match, TRBD1 (5 bases). The germline gives CDR1 SGDLS, CDR2 YYNGEE. The length of the CDR3 is 15 residues. Trimming left V 5 bases short and J 2 bases short, with 14 bases between. The CDR3 sequence is CASRGPVGTYNEQFF. The CDR3 DNA reads as TGTGCCAGCAGGGGGCCGGTAGGTACCTACAATGAGCAGTTCTTC.

This sequence joins TRBV18 and TRBJ2-5; no definite D call. The J call may not be correct, given that the DNA end is closer to TRBJ2-7. This CDR3 is built from 14 residues. Germline V gene lookup returns CDR1 KGHSH and CDR2 LQKENI. In DNA, the CDR3 is TGTGCCAGCTCACCAAACGGACCTACCTACGAGCAGTACTTC. Residues: CASSPNGPTYEQYF.

The J gene is TRBJ2-5, the V gene TRBV5-6; D is unresolved. Germline lookup yields CDR1 SGHDT and CDR2 YYEEEE. The CDR3 is made up of 14 amino acids. Between the trimmed V and J ends, which lost 4 bases and 2 bases, there was a span of 12 bases. The chain's CDR3 is CASSPTDWQETQYF. CDR3 sequence (DNA): TGTGCCAGCAGCCCAACGGATTGGCAAGAGACCCAGTACTTC.

J is TRBJ1-5 and V is TRBV2, with 8 bases that match TRBD1. Germline values: CDR1 SNHLY, CDR2 FYNNEI. The V gene end was trimmed by 6 bases and the J gene end by 8 bases; junction bases not matched to a gene: 9. This CDR3 comprises 14 residues. Here the CDR3 reads CASRPDRGREPQHF. In DNA form, the CDR3 reads TGTGCCAGCAGACCCGACAGGGGCCGGGAGCCCCAGCATTTT. The entire variable domain, with the rest obtained from reference TRBV2 and TRBJ1-5, is as follows: EPEVTQTPSHQVTQMGQEVILRCVPISNHLYFYWYRQILGQKVEFLVSFYNNEISEKSEIFDDQFSVERPDGSNFTLKIRSTKLEDSAMYFCASRPDRGREPQHFGDGTRLSIL.